This passage covers 19 T cell receptor beta chains from one sample sequenced in a study of response to subunit inactivated influenza vaccine. Using its own MiXCR run on the RT-PCR reads, TCRdb lists one record per CDR3 protein. The data contain about 570,000 distinct CDR3 sequences, 11% of them seen just once; the ten biggest clones take up about 10%. The data were also submitted as part of a second study, on T cells expressing NK-cell markers. This second study says: Template switching by 5'RACE with UMIs generated the TCR beta cDNA.

The sample was PBMCs from blood, taken on the day of vaccination. The receptors come from a man between 45 and 60 years old who received an inactivated influenza vaccine.

This clonotype was counted at least ten times. The chain carries TRBV19 and TRBJ2-7; 9 nucleotides align to TRBD1. This CDR3 region has 16 residues. Per germline, CDR1 LNHDA and CDR2 SQIVND (reference sequence). V trimming: 4 bases; J trimming: 3 bases; junction bases outside the gene matches: 10. The CDR3 here is CASSTLPGQGDYEQYF. In DNA, the CDR3 is TGTGCCAGTAGTACTCTACCGGGACAGGGAGACTACGAGCAGTACTTC.

This clonotype was found many times. The chain employs TRBV29-1 and TRBJ2-1; 10 bases fit TRBD1. CDR1 SQVTM and CDR2 ANQGSEA come from the germline V gene. J lost 7 bases, V lost 7 bases, and 7 bases had no gene match. The CDR3 contains 13 residues. The CDR3 sequence is CSARTGGGNEQFF. CDR3 DNA: TGCAGCGCCCGGACAGGGGGGGGGAATGAGCAGTTCTTC.

A few counts support this clonotype. The CDR3 sequence: CASSYETPSTDTQYF. The DNA for the CDR3 is TGTGCCAGCAGTTATGAGACCCCATCTACAGATACGCAGTATTTT. The chain is built from TRBV27 and TRBJ2-3; the D is unclear. This CDR3 spans 15 amino acids. Germline loops: CDR1 MNHEY, CDR2 SMNVEV (reference sequence). Trimming removed 4 bases from V and 3 bases from J, with 14 bases in between.

The chain combines TRBV5-1 with TRBJ2-5; 8 bases line up with TRBD1. Germline V gene lookup returns CDR1 SGHRS and CDR2 YFSETQ. There are 14 residues in the CDR3. J lost 7 bases, V lost 4 bases, and 9 bases had no gene match. The CDR3 nucleotides read TGCGCCAGCAGCAAGGACAGGGAGATTCGGACCCAGTACTTC. Its translation: CASSKDREIRTQYF.

The V call is TRBV25-1, the J call TRBJ2-1; D call uncertain. The CDR3 totals 13 residues. Trimming took off 0 bases at V and 6 bases at J, with 6 bases between the two ends. Per the germline V gene, CDR1 is MGHDK and CDR2 is SYGVNS. In DNA form, the CDR3 reads TGTGCCAGCAGTGAATATGGACGCAATGAGCAGTTCTTC. Residues: CASSEYGRNEQFF.

Here the CDR3 reads CASSPLGGYSYEQYF. DNA for the CDR3: TGTGCCAGCAGCCCTTTGGGGGGTTATTCCTACGAGCAGTACTTC. The chain employs TRBV5-6 and TRBJ2-7; possible D gene TRBD2, 6 bases. CDR3 length equals 15 residues. Trimming removed 4 bases from V and 1 base from J, with 15 bases in between. Germline CDR1 and CDR2: SGHDT and YYEEEE.

This chain uses TRBV6-2 or TRBV6-3 with TRBJ1-5; maybe TRBD1 (5 bases). The CDR3 runs 18 residues. The germline CDR1 and CDR2 sequences are MNHEY and SVGEGT. The V end was cut by 4 bases, the J end by 3 bases, with 22 bases between. This chain's CDR3 is CASSSSGSSSLFNQPQHF. CDR3 bases: TGTGCCAGCAGTTCTTCAGGGTCATCTTCTTTGTTCAATCAGCCCCAGCATTTT.

The sample holds a few counts of this clonotype. The chain has TRBV20-1 and TRBJ2-3; D is unresolved. Germline values: CDR1 DFQATT, CDR2 SNEGSKA (reference sequence). The CDR3 covers 12 residues. Trimming pared 1 base from V and 5 bases from J, leaving 7 bases between. CDR3 sequence reads: CSARVTVDTQYF. The CDR3 nucleotides read TGCAGTGCTAGAGTTACAGTAGATACGCAGTATTTT.

As DNA, the CDR3 is TGTGCCAGCAGCCGTGATGTTGTGAACTATGGCTACACCTTC. It specifies CASSRDVVNYGYTF. The J gene is TRBJ1-2, the V gene TRBV7-9; D gene unclear. The CDR3 extends over 14 amino acids. Between the trimmed V and J ends, which lost 5 bases and 2 bases, there was a span of 12 bases. The V gene's germline CDR1 is SEHNR and CDR2 FQNEAQ (reference sequence).

The genes are TRBV27 and TRBJ2-7, with 7 bases aligning to TRBD2. From germline, CDR1 is MNHEY and CDR2 SMNVEV (reference sequence). V shed 6 bases and J 2 bases; nucleotides not matched to a gene: 7. The CDR3 totals 14 residues. The CDR3 coding sequence is TGTGCCAGCAGAAGTTGGCGGGAGACCTACGAGCAGTACTTC. Translating it yields CASRSWRETYEQYF.

The J gene is TRBJ2-5, the V gene TRBV5-6, with 12 nucleotides matching TRBD2. The J segment lost 4 bases and the V segment lost 1 base, leaving 8 bases of the junction unmatched. The CDR3 has 17 residues. Germline V lookup: CDR1 SGHDT, CDR2 YYEEEE. CDR3 residues: CASSLLTSGRVRETQYF. In DNA form, the CDR3 reads TGTGCCAGCAGCTTGTTGACTAGCGGGAGAGTGAGAGAGACCCAGTACTTC. The whole variable domain, remainder taken from reference TRBV5-6 and TRBJ2-5, is DAGVTQSPTHLIKTRGQQVTLRCSPKSGHDTVSWYQQALGQGPQFIFQYYEEEERQRGNFPDRFSGHQFPNYSSELNVNALLLGDSALYLCASSLLTSGRVRETQYFGPGTRLLVL.

This clonotype showed up just once. The V and J genes are TRBV30 and TRBJ2-5, with D perhaps TRBD1 or TRBD2 (5 bases each). Trimming removed 0 bases from V and 5 bases from J, with 16 bases in between. Germline V gene sequence: CDR1 GTSNPN, CDR2 SVGIG (reference sequence). The CDR3 spans 15 residues. CDR3: CAWSVLGSGTETQYF. CDR3 in DNA: TGTGCCTGGAGTGTACTCGGGTCAGGGACGGAGACCCAGTACTTC.

The chain is built from TRBV5-5 and TRBJ2-1; D remains unclear. V was cut by 1 base and J by 5 bases, with 10 bases left in between. The CDR3 runs to 14 residues. CDR1 SGHKS and CDR2 YYEKEE come from the germline V gene (reference sequence). The CDR3 sequence is CASSLFGQDNEQFF. The DNA of the CDR3 is TGTGCCAGCAGCTTGTTTGGCCAGGACAATGAGCAGTTCTTC.

J is TRBJ1-1 and V is TRBV6-1, with TRBD1 as a possible D gene (6 bases). Trimming shortened V by 9 bases and J by 5 bases, and 16 bases separated the two germline ends. This CDR3 has 13 amino acids. Germline V CDR1 and CDR2: MNHNS, SASEGT. The CDR3 DNA sequence: TGTGCCAGTTCAGGGGTCTCAGGGACTGAAGCTTTCTTT. Amino acid sequence: CASSGVSGTEAFF.

In its sample, this clonotype was seen a few times. V usage is TRBV5-4 and J usage is TRBJ2-1; 10 bases are shared with TRBD2. Germline V gene lookup returns CDR1 SGHNT and CDR2 YYREEE (reference sequence). Trimming removed 0 bases from V and 7 bases from J; junction bases left unmatched: 10. The CDR3 is 17 residues long. The CDR3 sequence: CASSLGGLALGVNEQFF. The CDR3 DNA is TGTGCCAGCAGCTTGGGGGGACTAGCGTTGGGGGTGAATGAGCAGTTCTTC.

V gene TRBV20-1 combines with J gene TRBJ2-2; D remains ambiguous. The germline V gene has CDR1 DFQATT and CDR2 SNEGSKA (reference sequence). V lost 3 bases to trimming and J lost 0 bases, with 11 bases between them. The CDR3 runs to 15 residues. CDR3 nucleotide sequence: TGCAGTGCTAGCCCTTACACTTCGAACACCGGGGAGCTGTTTTTT. Translated: CSASPYTSNTGELFF.

The chain links TRBV28 to TRBJ2-1; 15 nucleotides align to TRBD2. Germline V lookup: CDR1 MDHEN, CDR2 SYDVKM. J was trimmed by 2 bases and V by 3 bases; bases with no gene match: 11. The CDR3 spans 20 residues. CDR3 amino acids: CASSFHGLAGGPAAYNEQFF. The CDR3 DNA sequence: TGTGCCAGCAGTTTCCACGGACTAGCGGGAGGGCCCGCTGCCTACAATGAGCAGTTCTTC.

This clonotype was seen at least ten times. This chain connects TRBV5-1 to TRBJ2-7; 8 bases agree with TRBD2. V shed 0 bases and J 3 bases; nucleotides not matched to a gene: 5. Germline values: CDR1 SGHRS, CDR2 YFSETQ. The CDR3 covers 15 residues. CDR3 loop: CASSLGLAPDYEQYF. The CDR3 bases are TGCGCCAGCAGCTTGGGACTAGCGCCGGACTACGAGCAGTACTTC.

In its sample, this clonotype was seen a few times. The genes are TRBV5-1 and TRBJ2-3, with TRBD1 as a possible D gene (6 bases). CDR1 is SGHRS, CDR2 YFSETQ, per germline. V lost 4 bases to trimming and J lost 1 base, with 16 bases between them. The CDR3 length is 16 residues. Here the CDR3 DNA reads TGCGCCAGCAGCCTACTACAGGGAGTGGGCACAGATACGCAGTATTTT. Translated, it gives CASSLLQGVGTDTQYF. Variable domain in full (rest from reference TRBV5-1 and TRBJ2-3): KAGVTQTPRYLIKTRGQQVTLSCSPISGHRSVSWYQQTPGQGLQFLFEYFSETQRNKGNFPGRFSGRQFSNSRSEMNVSTLELGDSALYLCASSLLQGVGTDTQYFGPGTRLTVL.